The 28 T cell receptor beta chains presented below share a single source sample, sequenced in a study of T cell responses to AZD1222 COVID-19 vaccine. Data came from immunoSEQ multiplex PCR; TCRdb stores just in-frame clones and leaves some out. The sample carries approximately 140,000 clones, more than 85% recorded once. This specimen consisted of peripheral blood, obtained on day 0 of AZD1222 vaccination. These receptors were collected from an adult in good health.

The genes are TRBV6-1 and TRBJ1-5, with D perhaps TRBD1 (5 bases). The CDR3 extends over 15 amino acids. The V and J ends lost 3 bases and 6 bases respectively, with 15 bases between them. The V gene's germline CDR1 is MNHNS and CDR2 SASEGT. CDR3 in DNA: TGTGCCAGCAGTGATCCCTCGGGGGGGTCTCAGCCCCAGCATTTT. This gives the protein CASSDPSGGSQPQHF.

The CDR3 loop is CASSLLGADQPQHF. CDR3 coding DNA: TGTGCCAGCAGTTTACTGGGGGCAGATCAGCCCCAGCATTTT. The chain recombines TRBV27 with TRBJ1-5; tentatively, D is TRBD1 (6 bases). Germline V gene lookup returns CDR1 MNHEY and CDR2 SMNVEV (reference sequence). V gave up 2 bases and J gave up 5 bases, with 10 bases separating them. The CDR3 spans 14 residues.

The chain recombines TRBV5-1 with TRBJ1-1; D might be TRBD1 (5 bases). Trimming left V 3 bases short and J 0 bases short, with 6 bases between. Germline CDR1 is SGHRS and CDR2 is YFSETQ. The CDR3 extends over 13 amino acids. Here the CDR3 DNA reads TGCGCCAGCAGCTCGACAGTGAACACTGAAGCTTTCTTT. Residues: CASSSTVNTEAFF.

The chain joins TRBV7-2 to TRBJ1-2, with D maybe TRBD1 (5 bases). The CDR3 sequence is 13 residues long. CDR1 SGHTA and CDR2 FQGNSA come from the germline V gene. V was clipped by 4 bases and J by 6 bases, with 12 bases between them. The chain's CDR3 is CASSWRRGDGYTF. The DNA for the CDR3 is TGTGCCAGCAGCTGGCGGAGGGGAGATGGCTACACCTTC.

The V and J genes are TRBV14 and TRBJ1-1; D remains unclear. There are 12 residues in the CDR3. Germline CDR1 and CDR2: SGHDN and FVKESK. Trimming stripped 4 bases from V and 8 bases from J, with 11 bases between. In DNA, the CDR3 is TGTGCCAGCAGCCGCTCCGGGATCGAAGCTTTCTTT. Translated, it gives CASSRSGIEAFF.

This rearrangement joins TRBV6-5 to TRBJ2-7; no definite D call. Trimming left V 6 bases short and J 7 bases short, with 19 bases between. The CDR3 has 14 residues. From germline, CDR1 is MNHEY and CDR2 SVGAGI. The CDR3 DNA follows: TGTGCCAGCAGCTTTGACGCCGTCCTAAGAGAGCAGTACTTC. It encodes CASSFDAVLREQYF.

The chain is built from TRBV3-1 (or the pseudogene TRBV3-2) and TRBJ1-1; no definite D call. Trimming shortened V by 4 bases and J by 1 base, and 10 bases separated the two germline ends. This CDR3 has 14 residues. In germline, CDR1 is LGHDT, CDR2 YNNKEL (reference sequence). The CDR3 region is CASSPTTGNTEAFF. In DNA, the CDR3 is TGTGCCAGCAGCCCCACCACCGGGAACACTGAAGCTTTCTTT.

Written as DNA, the CDR3 is TGTGCCAGCAGCCCCCGGACTAGCGGGAGGGGGAACACCGGGGAGCTGTTTTTT. This gives the protein CASSPRTSGRGNTGELFF. The rearrangement uses TRBV7-9 and TRBJ2-2; 15 nucleotides align to TRBD2. From germline, CDR1 is SEHNR and CDR2 FQNEAQ (reference sequence). This CDR3 comprises 18 residues. Losses at the gene ends were 5 bases for V and 1 base for J; bases not matched to a gene: 5.

The rearrangement links TRBV11-3 to TRBJ1-3; no firm D call. Trimming left V 3 bases short and J 0 bases short, with 6 bases between. CDR1 is SGHNT, CDR2 YENEEA, per germline. The CDR3 consists of 14 residues. The CDR3 nucleotides are TGTGCCAGCAGCTTCCCTCCCTCTGGAAACACCATATATTTT. It encodes CASSFPPSGNTIYF.

V and J are TRBV24-1 and TRBJ1-2; the D is unclear. Germline V gene data show CDR1 as KGHDR and CDR2 as SFDVKD. The germline V and J ends were trimmed by 3 bases and 4 bases, with 14 bases remaining between them. The CDR3 totals 15 residues. The CDR3 DNA reads TGTGCCACCAGTGATAATGCCAAGGGAACCTATGGCTACACCTTC. It translates to CATSDNAKGTYGYTF.

The V gene is TRBV7-9, the J gene TRBJ2-3; no reliable D call. The germline V gene encodes CDR1 SEHNR and CDR2 FQNEAQ (reference sequence). This CDR3 contains 14 residues. Trimming removed 6 bases at V and 2 bases at J, with 12 bases between. The CDR3 protein is CASRRSGNTDTQYF. In DNA, the CDR3 is TGTGCCAGCAGAAGGTCGGGTAACACAGATACGCAGTATTTT.

This clone was detected once. This rearrangement joins TRBV19 to TRBJ1-2; TRBD1 might be the D (5 bases). V lost 3 bases to trimming and J lost 2 bases, with 10 bases between them. Per the germline V gene, CDR1 is LNHDA and CDR2 is SQIVND (reference sequence). There are 14 residues in the CDR3. The CDR3 sequence is CASSMLTANYGYTF. The CDR3 nucleotides read TGTGCCAGTAGTATGTTGACAGCGAACTATGGCTACACCTTC.

V usage is TRBV6-6 and J usage is TRBJ2-7; D remains ambiguous. The germline V gene encodes CDR1 MNHNY and CDR2 SVGAGI (reference sequence). The CDR3 has 14 residues. The ends were cut back, 10 bases at V and 2 bases at J, with 18 bases in the middle. The CDR3 region is CATTNAGQAYEQYF. CDR3 nucleotides: TGTGCCACCACCAACGCAGGTCAGGCCTACGAGCAGTACTTC.

V gene TRBV10-3 combines with J gene TRBJ2-7; no clear D gene. V was trimmed by 2 bases and J by 0 bases, leaving 14 bases between them. CDR3 size: 16 residues. Germline CDR1 is ENHRY and CDR2 is SYGVKD. CDR3 nucleotide sequence: TGTGCCATCAGTGAGGGTACCGTACCTAGCTCCTACGAGCAGTACTTC. Amino acids: CAISEGTVPSSYEQYF.

The chain joins TRBV7-2 to TRBJ2-2; D gene uncertain. CDR1 is SGHTA, CDR2 FQGNSA, per germline. The V end was cut by 7 bases, the J end by 7 bases, with 7 bases between. CDR3 length equals 11 residues. CDR3 sequence reads: CASTSLGELFF. In nucleotides, the CDR3 is TGTGCCAGCACGTCCCTCGGGGAGCTGTTTTTT.

The chain uses TRBV30 and TRBJ1-6, with 8 nucleotides matching TRBD1. Germline assignment: CDR1 GTSNPN and CDR2 SVGIG (reference sequence). Trimming took 8 bases from V and 7 from J; bases not matched to a gene: 7. The CDR3 runs 13 residues. CDR3 residues: CASDRGKNSPLHF. The CDR3 region has the DNA TGTGCCAGCGACAGGGGTAAGAATTCACCCCTCCACTTT. Complete variable domain (other parts from reference TRBV30 and TRBJ1-6): SQTIHQWPATLVQPVGSPLSLECTVEGTSNPNLYWYRQAAGRGLQLLFYSVGIGQISSEVPQNLSASRPQDRQFILSSKKLLLSDSGFYLCASDRGKNSPLHFGNGTRLTVT.

V is TRBV5-1 and J is TRBJ2-7, with TRBD1 matching over 7 bases. From germline, CDR1 is SGHRS and CDR2 YFSETQ. This CDR3 is built from 14 residues. V was clipped by 4 bases and J by 5 bases; unmatched bases: 9. CDR3 residues: CASSRLNRGHEQYF. DNA for the CDR3: TGCGCCAGCAGCCGCCTGAACAGGGGCCACGAGCAGTACTTC.

The J gene is TRBJ1-1, the V gene TRBV4-3; D perhaps matches TRBD1 (5 bases). The V gene's germline CDR1 is LGHNA and CDR2 YSLEER. The CDR3 covers 14 residues. Trimming removed 2 bases at V and 4 bases at J, with 11 bases between. The CDR3 DNA reads TGCGCCAGCAGCCAAACCGGGGGGGGCACTGAAGCTTTCTTT. Its translation is CASSQTGGGTEAFF.

The chain is built from TRBV30 and TRBJ1-3; possibly TRBD1 for D (6 bases). Germline CDR1 GTSNPN, CDR2 SVGIG (reference sequence). This CDR3 comprises 13 residues. V shed 0 bases and J shed 7 bases, with 10 bases lying between them. The CDR3: CAWSVPGVNTIYF. The CDR3 coding sequence is TGTGCCTGGAGTGTACCAGGGGTGAACACCATATATTTT.

The rearrangement uses TRBV21-1 and TRBJ2-1; no check of the table's D call, TRBD1, against the DNA was made. TRBV21-1 is a recognized pseudogene. This CDR3 is 15 amino acids long. CDR3 sequence (DNA): TGTGCCAGCAGCAGGCCGGACAGTTACTACAATGAGCAGTTCTTC. It encodes CASSRPDSYYNEQFF.

The V gene is TRBV11-2, the J gene TRBJ2-7, with TRBD2 matching 7 bases. The J segment lost 3 bases and the V segment lost 5 bases, leaving 10 bases of the junction unmatched. CDR1 SGHAT and CDR2 FQNNGV come from the germline V gene. The CDR3 runs 15 residues. CDR3 sequence (DNA): TGTGCCAGCAGCCGCCTTGCGGGGGACCACTACGAGCAGTACTTC. It encodes CASSRLAGDHYEQYF.

This chain uses TRBV28 with TRBJ1-2, with D uncertain. From germline, CDR1 is MDHEN and CDR2 SYDVKM. The CDR3 length is 13 residues. Trimming cost V 4 bases and J 8 bases, with 14 bases left between them. The CDR3 DNA reads TGTGCCAGCAGTTCAGGTTCGGACGGGGGCTACACCTTC. Its translation: CASSSGSDGGYTF.

The V gene is TRBV18, the J gene TRBJ1-3; 8 bases fit TRBD1. CDR3 length equals 16 residues. With 3 bases clipped from V and 4 bases from J, the junction kept 8 bases outside the gene matches. Germline lookup yields CDR1 KGHSH and CDR2 LQKENI. The CDR3 sequence: CASSPSGQGLGNTIYF. Written as DNA, the CDR3 is TGTGCCAGCTCACCGTCCGGACAGGGCTTGGGAAACACCATATATTTT. Complete variable domain (other parts from reference TRBV18 and TRBJ1-3): NAGVMQNPRHLVRRRGQEARLRCSPMKGHSHVYWYRQLPEEGLKFMVYLQKENIIDESGMPKERFSAEFPKEGPSILRIQQVVRGDSAAYFCASSPSGQGLGNTIYFGEGSWLTVV.

This chain links TRBV18 with TRBJ1-2; TRBD1 matches 9 bases. Germline V gene data show CDR1 as KGHSH and CDR2 as LQKENI. The CDR3 extends over 14 amino acids. V trimming: 4 bases; J trimming: 4 bases; junction bases outside the gene matches: 4. The CDR3 loop reads CASSRTGQGYGYTF. The CDR3 DNA is TGTGCCAGCTCACGAACGGGACAGGGCTATGGCTACACCTTC.

This chain connects TRBV3-1 (or the pseudogene TRBV3-2) to TRBJ2-7; D gene ambiguous. With 0 bases removed from V and 7 bases from J, the gap between germline ends came to 16 bases. This CDR3 region has 15 residues. The V gene's germline CDR1 is LGHDT and CDR2 YNNKEL (reference sequence). The CDR3 DNA is TGTGCCAGCAGCCAAGACTCAGGACCTCAGAGGGAGCAGTACTTC. Protein: CASSQDSGPQREQYF.

The gene calls are TRBV6-5 and TRBJ1-4; unclear D gene. The ends were cut back, 2 bases at V and 0 bases at J, with 7 bases in the middle. The CDR3 is made up of 15 amino acids. Germline loops: CDR1 MNHEY, CDR2 SVGAGI. The CDR3 bases are TGTGCCAGCAGTTACACGGATGCAACTAATGAAAAACTGTTTTTT. This sequence encodes CASSYTDATNEKLFF.

The chain recombines TRBV18 with TRBJ2-4; D is unclear. The CDR3 is 19 residues long. Trimming stripped 3 bases from V and 3 bases from J, with 24 bases between. CDR1 and CDR2 from the germline V gene are KGHSH and LQKENI. The CDR3 spells CASSPVSQRRITGKNIQYF. The CDR3 DNA reads as TGTGCCAGCTCACCTGTATCTCAGCGTCGGATTACTGGCAAAAACATTCAGTACTTC.

The J gene is TRBJ1-1, the V gene TRBV18; no reliable D call. Trimming removed 2 bases at V and 3 bases at J, with 13 bases between. This CDR3 spans 15 amino acids. Per germline, CDR1 KGHSH and CDR2 LQKENI. CDR3: CASSPDGLTYTEAFF. Here the CDR3 DNA reads TGTGCCAGCTCACCAGACGGACTGACCTACACTGAAGCTTTCTTT.